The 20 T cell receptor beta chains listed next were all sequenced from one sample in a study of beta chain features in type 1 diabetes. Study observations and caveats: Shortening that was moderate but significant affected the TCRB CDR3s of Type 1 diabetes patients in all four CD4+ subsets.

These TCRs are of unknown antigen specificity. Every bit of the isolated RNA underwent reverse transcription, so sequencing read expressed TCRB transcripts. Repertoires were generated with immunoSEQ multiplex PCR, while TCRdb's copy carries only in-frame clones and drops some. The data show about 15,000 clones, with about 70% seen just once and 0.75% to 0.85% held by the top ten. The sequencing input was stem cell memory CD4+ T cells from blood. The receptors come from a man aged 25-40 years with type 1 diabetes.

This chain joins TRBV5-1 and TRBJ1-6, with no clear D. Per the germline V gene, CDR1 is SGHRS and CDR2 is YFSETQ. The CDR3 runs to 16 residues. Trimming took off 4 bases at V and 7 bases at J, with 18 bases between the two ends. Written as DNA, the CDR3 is TGCGCCAGCAGCCCTGGAGGCCCCGGTCGGAATTCACCCCTCCACTTT. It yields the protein CASSPGGPGRNSPLHF.

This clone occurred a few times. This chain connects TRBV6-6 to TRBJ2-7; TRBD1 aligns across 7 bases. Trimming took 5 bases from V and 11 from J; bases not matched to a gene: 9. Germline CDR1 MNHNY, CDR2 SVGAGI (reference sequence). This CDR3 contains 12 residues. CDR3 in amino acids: CASSDTGTAEYF. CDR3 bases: TGTGCCAGCAGTGATACAGGGACAGCGGAGTACTTC.

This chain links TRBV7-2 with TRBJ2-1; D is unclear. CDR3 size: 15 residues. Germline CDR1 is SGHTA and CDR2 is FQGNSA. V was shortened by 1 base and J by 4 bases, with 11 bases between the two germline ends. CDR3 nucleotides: TGTGCCAGCAGCTTAGTGGCGGCGGAGTACAATGAGCAGTTCTTC. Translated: CASSLVAAEYNEQFF. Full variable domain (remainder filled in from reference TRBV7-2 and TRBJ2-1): GAGVSQSPSNKVTEKGKDVELRCDPISGHTALYWYRQSLGQGLEFLIYFQGNSAPDKSGLPSDRFSAERTGGSVSTLTIQRTQQEDSAVYLCASSLVAAEYNEQFFGPGTRLTVL.

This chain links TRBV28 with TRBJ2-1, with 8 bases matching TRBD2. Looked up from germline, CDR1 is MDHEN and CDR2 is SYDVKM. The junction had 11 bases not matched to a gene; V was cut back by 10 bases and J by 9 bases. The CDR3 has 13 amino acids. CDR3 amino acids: CAILGGARGEQFF. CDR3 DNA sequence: TGTGCCATCCTCGGGGGGGCCAGAGGTGAGCAGTTCTTC.

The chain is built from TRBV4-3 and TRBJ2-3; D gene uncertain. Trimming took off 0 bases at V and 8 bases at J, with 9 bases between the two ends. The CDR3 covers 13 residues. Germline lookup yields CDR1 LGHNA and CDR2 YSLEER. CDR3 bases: TGCGCCAGCAGCCAAGATTACCAGGCTACGCAGTATTTT. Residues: CASSQDYQATQYF.

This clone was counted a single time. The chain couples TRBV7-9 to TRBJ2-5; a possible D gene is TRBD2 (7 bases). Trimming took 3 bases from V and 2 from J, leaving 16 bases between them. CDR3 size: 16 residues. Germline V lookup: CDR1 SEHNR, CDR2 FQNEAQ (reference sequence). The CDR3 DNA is TGTGCCAGCAGCTTCTCCTGGCGGGGGCGTCAAGAGACCCAGTACTTC. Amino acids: CASSFSWRGRQETQYF.

The CDR3 loop reads CASSEYGTSGTAYNEQFF. The CDR3 coding sequence is TGTGCCAGCAGTGAATATGGGACTAGCGGGACTGCCTACAATGAGCAGTTCTTC. This chain uses TRBV25-1 with TRBJ2-1; 13 bases match TRBD2. With 0 bases clipped from V and 2 bases from J, the junction kept 4 bases outside the gene matches. This CDR3 is built from 18 residues. Germline-derived CDR1 and CDR2 are MGHDK and SYGVNS.

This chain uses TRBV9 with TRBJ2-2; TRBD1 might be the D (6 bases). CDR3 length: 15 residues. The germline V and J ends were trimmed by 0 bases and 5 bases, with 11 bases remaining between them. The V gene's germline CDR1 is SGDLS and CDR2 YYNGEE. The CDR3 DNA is TGTGCCAGCAGCGTAGGGGGGCAGGGGACCGGGGAGCTGTTTTTT. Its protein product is CASSVGGQGTGELFF. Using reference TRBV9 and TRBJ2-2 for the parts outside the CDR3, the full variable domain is DSGVTQTPKHLITATGQRVTLRCSPRSGDLSVYWYQQSLDQGLQFLIQYYNGEERAKGNILERFSAQQFPDLHSELNLSSLELGDSALYFCASSVGGQGTGELFFGEGSRLTVL.

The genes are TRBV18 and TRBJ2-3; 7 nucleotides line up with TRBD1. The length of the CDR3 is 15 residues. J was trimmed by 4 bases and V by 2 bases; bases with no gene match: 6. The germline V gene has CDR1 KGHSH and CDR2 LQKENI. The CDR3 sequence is CASSPGTAGADTQYF. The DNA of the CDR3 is TGTGCCAGCTCACCAGGGACAGCTGGTGCAGATACGCAGTATTTT.

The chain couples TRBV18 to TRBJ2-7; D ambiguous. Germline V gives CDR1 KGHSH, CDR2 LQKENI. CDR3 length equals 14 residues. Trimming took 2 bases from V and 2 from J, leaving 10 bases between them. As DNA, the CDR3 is TGTGCCAGCTCACCAGTCGGGTTGCCCTACGAGCAGTACTTC. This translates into CASSPVGLPYEQYF.

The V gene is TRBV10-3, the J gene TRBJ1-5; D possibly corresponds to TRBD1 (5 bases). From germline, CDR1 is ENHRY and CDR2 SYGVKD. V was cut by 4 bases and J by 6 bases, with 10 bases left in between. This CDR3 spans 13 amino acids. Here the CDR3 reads CAISGGSAQPQHF. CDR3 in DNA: TGTGCCATCAGTGGGGGCAGCGCTCAGCCCCAGCATTTT.

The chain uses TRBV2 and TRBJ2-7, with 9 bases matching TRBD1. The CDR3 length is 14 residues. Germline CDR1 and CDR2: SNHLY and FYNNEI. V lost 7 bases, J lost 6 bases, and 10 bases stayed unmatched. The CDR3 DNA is TGTGCCAGCACGAGCGGACAGGGGCATCCCGAGCAGTACTTC. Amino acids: CASTSGQGHPEQYF.

Here the CDR3 DNA reads TGTGCCAGCAGCCCCCGAGCGACCGGGACAGGGACACACGAGCAGTACTTC. Protein: CASSPRATGTGTHEQYF. The chain employs TRBV7-8 and TRBJ2-7; 9 bases are a match to TRBD1. From germline, CDR1 is SGHVS and CDR2 FQNEAQ. After removal of 5 bases from V and 5 bases from J, the junction contained 16 bases not matched to a gene. The CDR3 covers 17 residues.

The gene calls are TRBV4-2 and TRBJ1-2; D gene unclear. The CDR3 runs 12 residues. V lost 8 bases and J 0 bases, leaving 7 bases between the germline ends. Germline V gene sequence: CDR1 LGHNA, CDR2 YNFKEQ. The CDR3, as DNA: TGTGCCAGCTCTGGCCCTAACTATGGCTACACCTTC. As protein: CASSGPNYGYTF.

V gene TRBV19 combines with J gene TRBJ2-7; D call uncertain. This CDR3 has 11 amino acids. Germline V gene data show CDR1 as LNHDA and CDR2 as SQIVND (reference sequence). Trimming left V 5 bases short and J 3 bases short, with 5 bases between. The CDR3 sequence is CASSSSYEQYF. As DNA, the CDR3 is TGTGCCAGTAGTTCCAGCTACGAGCAGTACTTC. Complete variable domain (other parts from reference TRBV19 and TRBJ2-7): DGGITQSPKYLFRKEGQNVTLSCEQNLNHDAMYWYRQDPGQGLRLIYYSQIVNDFQKGDIAEGYSVSREKKESFPLTVTSAQKNPTAFYLCASSSSYEQYFGPGTRLTVT.

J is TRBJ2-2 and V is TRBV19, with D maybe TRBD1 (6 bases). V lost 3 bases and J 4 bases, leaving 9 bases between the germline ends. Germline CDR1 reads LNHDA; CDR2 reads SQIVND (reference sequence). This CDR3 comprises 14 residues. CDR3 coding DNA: TGTGCCAGTAGTATTTTGGGGGCCACCGGGGAGCTGTTTTTT. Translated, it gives CASSILGATGELFF.

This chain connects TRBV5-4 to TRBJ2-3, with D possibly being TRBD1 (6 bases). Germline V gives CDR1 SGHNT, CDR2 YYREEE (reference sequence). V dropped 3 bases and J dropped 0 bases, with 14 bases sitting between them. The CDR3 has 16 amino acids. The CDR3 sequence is CASSSKSQGSTDTQYF. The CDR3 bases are TGTGCCAGCAGCTCTAAATCTCAGGGGAGCACAGATACGCAGTATTTT.

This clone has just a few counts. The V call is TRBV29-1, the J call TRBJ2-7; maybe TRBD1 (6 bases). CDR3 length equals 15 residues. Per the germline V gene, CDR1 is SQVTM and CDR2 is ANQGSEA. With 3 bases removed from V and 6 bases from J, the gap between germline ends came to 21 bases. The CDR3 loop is CSVEGRSGAKSEQYF. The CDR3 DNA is TGCAGCGTTGAGGGGCGGTCAGGGGCGAAGAGCGAGCAGTACTTC.

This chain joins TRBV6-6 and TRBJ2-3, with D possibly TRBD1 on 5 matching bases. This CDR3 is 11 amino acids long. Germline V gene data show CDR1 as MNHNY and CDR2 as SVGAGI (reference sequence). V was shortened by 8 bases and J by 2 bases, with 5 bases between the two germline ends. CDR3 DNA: TGTGCCAGCGGGGCCACAGATACGCAGTATTTT. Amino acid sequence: CASGATDTQYF.

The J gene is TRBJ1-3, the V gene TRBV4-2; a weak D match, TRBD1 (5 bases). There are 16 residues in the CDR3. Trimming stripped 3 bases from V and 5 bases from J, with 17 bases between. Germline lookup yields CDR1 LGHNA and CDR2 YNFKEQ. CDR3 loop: CASSQMASRERNTIYF. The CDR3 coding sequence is TGTGCCAGCAGCCAGATGGCGAGCAGGGAAAGAAACACCATATATTTT.